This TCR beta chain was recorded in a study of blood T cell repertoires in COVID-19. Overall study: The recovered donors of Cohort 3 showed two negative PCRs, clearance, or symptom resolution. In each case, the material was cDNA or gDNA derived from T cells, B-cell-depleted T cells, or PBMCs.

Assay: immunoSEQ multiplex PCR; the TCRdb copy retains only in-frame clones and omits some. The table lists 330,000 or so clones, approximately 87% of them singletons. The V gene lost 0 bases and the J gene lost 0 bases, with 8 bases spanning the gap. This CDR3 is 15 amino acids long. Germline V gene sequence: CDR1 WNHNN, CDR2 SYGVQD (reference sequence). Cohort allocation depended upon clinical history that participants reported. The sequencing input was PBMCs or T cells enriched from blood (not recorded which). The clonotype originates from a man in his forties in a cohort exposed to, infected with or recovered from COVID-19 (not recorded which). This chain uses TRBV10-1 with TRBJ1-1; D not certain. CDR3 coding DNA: TGCGCCAGCAGTGAGTCGTACGGGGTGAACACTGAAGCTTTCTTT. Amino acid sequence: CASSESYGVNTEAFF.